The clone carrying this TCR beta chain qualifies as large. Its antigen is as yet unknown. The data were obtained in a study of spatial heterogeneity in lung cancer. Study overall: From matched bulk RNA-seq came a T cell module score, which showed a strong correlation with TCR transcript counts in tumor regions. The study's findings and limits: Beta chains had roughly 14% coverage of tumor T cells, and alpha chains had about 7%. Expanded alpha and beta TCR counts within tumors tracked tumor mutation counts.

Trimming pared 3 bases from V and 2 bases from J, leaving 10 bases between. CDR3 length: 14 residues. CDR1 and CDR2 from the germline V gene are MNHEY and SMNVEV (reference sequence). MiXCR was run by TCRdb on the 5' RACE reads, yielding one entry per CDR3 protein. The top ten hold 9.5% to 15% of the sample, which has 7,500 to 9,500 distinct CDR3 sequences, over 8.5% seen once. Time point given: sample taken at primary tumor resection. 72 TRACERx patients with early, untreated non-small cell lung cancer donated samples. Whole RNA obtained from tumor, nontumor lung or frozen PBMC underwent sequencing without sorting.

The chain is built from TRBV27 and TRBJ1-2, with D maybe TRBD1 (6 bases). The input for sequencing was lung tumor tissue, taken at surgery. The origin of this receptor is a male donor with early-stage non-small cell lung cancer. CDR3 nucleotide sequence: TGTGCCAGCAGTTTCACAGGGTCCAACTATGGCTACACCTTC. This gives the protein CASSFTGSNYGYTF.